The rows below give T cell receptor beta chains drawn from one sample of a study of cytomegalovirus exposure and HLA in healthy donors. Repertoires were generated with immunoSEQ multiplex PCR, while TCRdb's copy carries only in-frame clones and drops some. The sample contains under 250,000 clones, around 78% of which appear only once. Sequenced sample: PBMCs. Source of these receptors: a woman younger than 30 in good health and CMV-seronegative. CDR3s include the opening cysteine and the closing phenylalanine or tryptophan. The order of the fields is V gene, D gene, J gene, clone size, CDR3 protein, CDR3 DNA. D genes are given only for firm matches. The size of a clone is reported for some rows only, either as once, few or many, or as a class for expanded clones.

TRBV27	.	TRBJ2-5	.	CASSLVGREARETQYF	TGTGCCAGCAGTTTGGTAGGGAGAGAGGCAAGAGAGACCCAGTACTTC
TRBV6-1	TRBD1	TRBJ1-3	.	CASSRDRAGNTIYF	TGTGCCAGCAGTCGGGACAGGGCTGGAAACACCATATATTTT
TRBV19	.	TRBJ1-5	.	CASSIDRYQPQHF	TGTGCCAGTAGTATCGACCGTTATCAGCCCCAGCATTTT
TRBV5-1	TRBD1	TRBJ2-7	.	CASSLTGQGAYEQYF	TGCGCCAGCAGCTTGACAGGACAGGGGGCGTACGAGCAGTACTTC
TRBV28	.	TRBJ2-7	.	CASRTRGLNEQYF	TGTGCCAGCAGAACCAGGGGATTGAACGAGCAGTACTTC
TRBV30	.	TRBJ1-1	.	CAWSELDTEAFF	TGTGCCTGGAGTGAACTAGACACTGAAGCTTTCTTT
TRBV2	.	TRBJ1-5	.	CASGLEGTQPQHF	TGTGCCAGCGGGTTAGAGGGAACCCAGCCCCAGCATTTT
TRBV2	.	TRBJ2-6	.	CASSEEWATGANVLTF	TGTGCCAGCAGTGAGGAGTGGGCGACTGGGGCCAACGTCCTGACTTTC
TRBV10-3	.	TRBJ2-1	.	CAISELQEGSEQFF	TGTGCCATCAGTGAATTGCAGGAGGGCAGTGAGCAGTTCTTC
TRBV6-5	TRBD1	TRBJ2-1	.	CASTITGGLYNEQFF	TGTGCCAGCACCATTACAGGGGGCCTCTACAATGAGCAGTTCTTC
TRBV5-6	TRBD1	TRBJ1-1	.	CASSLQGEMNTEAFF	TGTGCCAGCAGCCTCCAGGGGGAGATGAACACTGAAGCTTTCTTT
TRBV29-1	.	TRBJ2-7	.	CSVEGPAGTGIHEQYF	TGCAGCGTTGAAGGCCCCGCAGGAACAGGGATCCACGAGCAGTACTTC
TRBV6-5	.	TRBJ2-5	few	CASRVTGPEETQYF	TGTGCCAGCAGGGTTACAGGGCCTGAAGAGACCCAGTACTTC
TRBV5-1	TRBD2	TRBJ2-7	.	CASSQIAGGSYEQYF	TGCGCCAGCAGTCAAATAGCGGGAGGGTCCTACGAGCAGTACTTC
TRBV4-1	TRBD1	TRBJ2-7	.	CASSQGAIRGTGTYEQYF	TGCGCCAGCAGCCAAGGGGCAATCCGCGGGACAGGAACCTACGAGCAGTACTTC
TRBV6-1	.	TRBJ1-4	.	CASNTNEVLNEKLFF	TGTGCCAGCAATACAAACGAAGTATTAAATGAAAAACTGTTTTTT
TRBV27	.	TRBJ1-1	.	CASSLSGGYTEAFF	TGTGCCAGCAGTTTATCAGGGGGGTACACTGAAGCTTTCTTT